This T cell receptor beta chain was profiled in a study of cytomegalovirus exposure and HLA in healthy donors. From germline, CDR1 is SGHRS and CDR2 YFSETQ. The CDR3 spans 14 residues. V was clipped by 6 bases and J by 0 bases, with 13 bases between them. Method: immunoSEQ multiplex PCR; TCRdb's copy keeps in-frame clones and lacks some. The sample holds tens of thousands of clones, roughly 92% seen once. The J gene is TRBJ2-7, the V gene TRBV5-1; tentative D call: TRBD1 (6 bases). Source material: PBMCs. This TCR was sampled from a woman aged 18-29 years in good health and CMV-seronegative. The CDR3 DNA sequence: TGCGCCAGCAAGAAGGGGACAAGCTCCTACGAGCAGTACTTC. The encoded protein is CASKKGTSSYEQYF.